A single sample is the source of the 6 T cell receptor beta chains below, sequenced in a study of siplizumab effects on memory and regulatory T cells. Produced via immunoSEQ multiplex PCR; TCRdb's table is partial and in-frame only. The top ten hold about 1.5% of the sample, which has more than 90,000 clones, around 94% seen once. The specimen was non-Treg CD4+ T cells sorted from blood. These receptors were taken from a human donor in good health.

The chain uses TRBV19 and TRBJ1-1, with D possibly being TRBD1 (6 bases). CDR1 LNHDA and CDR2 SQIVND come from the germline V gene (reference sequence). V dropped 7 bases and J dropped 4 bases, with 19 bases sitting between them. The CDR3 is made up of 15 amino acids. The CDR3 DNA sequence: TGTGCCAGTACCCTGGGGGGCAGGGTAAGCACTGAAGCTTTCTTT. Protein product: CASTLGGRVSTEAFF. Drawing the rest from reference TRBV19 and TRBJ1-1, the complete variable domain is DGGITQSPKYLFRKEGQNVTLSCEQNLNHDAMYWYRQDPGQGLRLIYYSQIVNDFQKGDIAEGYSVSREKKESFPLTVTSAQKNPTAFYLCASTLGGRVSTEAFFGQGTRLTVV.

The chain links TRBV5-1 to TRBJ1-1; D possibly corresponds to TRBD1 (6 bases). The CDR3 has 14 amino acids. V was shortened by 3 bases and J by 6 bases, with 15 bases between the two germline ends. Looked up from germline, CDR1 is SGHRS and CDR2 is YFSETQ. DNA for the CDR3: TGCGCCAGCAGCTACGGAGGGGGTAGTTCTGAAGCTTTCTTT. This codes for CASSYGGGSSEAFF.

This rearrangement joins TRBV14 to TRBJ1-2, with D uncertain. V lost 0 bases, J lost 0 bases, and 11 bases lay in between. Germline CDR1 SGHDN, CDR2 FVKESK. The length of the CDR3 is 16 residues. CDR3 residues: CASSQDTLITNYGYTF. CDR3 DNA: TGTGCCAGCAGCCAAGATACACTTATAACTAACTATGGCTACACCTTC.

The chain couples TRBV7-3 to TRBJ2-1; D unresolved. The germline V gene encodes CDR1 SGHTA and CDR2 FQGTGA. V was clipped by 5 bases and J by 5 bases, with 16 bases between them. CDR3 length: 15 residues. The CDR3 coding sequence is TGTGCCAGCAGCCCTGCTCGAGGCGCGCACAATGAGCAGTTCTTC. Protein sequence: CASSPARGAHNEQFF.

The chain couples TRBV19 to TRBJ1-2; TRBD1 is a possible D gene (5 bases). CDR1 LNHDA and CDR2 SQIVND come from the germline V gene (reference sequence). The CDR3 loop spans 14 amino acids. V was cut by 5 bases and J by 3 bases, with 13 bases left in between. This CDR3 is CASSPGTDHYGYTF. The CDR3 DNA follows: TGTGCCAGTAGTCCAGGGACTGACCACTATGGCTACACCTTC.

This sequence joins TRBV4-1 and TRBJ2-1; D remains unclear. The CDR3 runs to 15 residues. The V end was cut by 4 bases, the J end by 4 bases, with 14 bases between. CDR1 is MGHRA and CDR2 is YSYEKL in the germline V gene. CDR3 residues: CASSRLLNSYNEQFF. CDR3 in DNA: TGCGCCAGCAGCCGTCTGCTCAACAGTTACAATGAGCAGTTCTTC.